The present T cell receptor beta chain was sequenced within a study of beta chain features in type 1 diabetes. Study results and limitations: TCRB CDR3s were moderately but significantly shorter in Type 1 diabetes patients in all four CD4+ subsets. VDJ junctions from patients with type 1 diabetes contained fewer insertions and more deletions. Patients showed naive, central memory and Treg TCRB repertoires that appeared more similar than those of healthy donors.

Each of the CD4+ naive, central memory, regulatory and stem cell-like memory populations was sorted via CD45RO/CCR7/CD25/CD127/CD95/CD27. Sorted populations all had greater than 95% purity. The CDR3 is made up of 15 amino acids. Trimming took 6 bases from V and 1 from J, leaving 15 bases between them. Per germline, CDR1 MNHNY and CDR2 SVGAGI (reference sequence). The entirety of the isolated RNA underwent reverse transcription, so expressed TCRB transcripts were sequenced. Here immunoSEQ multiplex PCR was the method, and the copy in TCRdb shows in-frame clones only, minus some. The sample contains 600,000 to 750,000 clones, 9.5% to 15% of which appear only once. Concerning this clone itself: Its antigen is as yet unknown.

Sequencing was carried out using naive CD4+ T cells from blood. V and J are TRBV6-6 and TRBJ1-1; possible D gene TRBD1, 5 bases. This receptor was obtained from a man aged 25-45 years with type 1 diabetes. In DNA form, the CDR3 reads TGTGCCAGCAGCCCCCCCAGGGATGGGAACACTGAAGCTTTCTTT. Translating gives CASSPPRDGNTEAFF.